The sequence of this T cell receptor (beta chain) was determined in a study of T cell changes during pregnancy in multiple sclerosis (dated by TCRdb to between 2018 and 2021). Regarding the complete study: Changes in the T cell repertoire over the course of pregnancy were examined in this study in women with multiple sclerosis.

Library preparation employed the immunoSEQ multiplex PCR assay. TCRdb holds this immuneACCESS table with in-frame rearrangements only. Some clones are missing; in checked studies, unresolved V genes explain under half, and the rest has no known cause. The sample table contains around 31,000 clones; only one count was recorded for about 93% of them. Together, the top ten hold approximately 0.41% of the sample. A word on this clone: Its antigen is still unknown. Base-call qualities are not available, and no considerably larger clone is one nucleotide away.

Here the sequenced sample was CD4+ T cells from peripheral blood mononuclear cells, taken in the second trimester of pregnancy. This TCR was sampled from a female donor with multiple sclerosis, enrolled in a pregnancy study.

The bases are TGCGCCAGCAGCCAATTCTTAGACTCTGGAAACACCATATATTTT. The encoded protein is CASSQFLDSGNTIYF. The chain is made from TRBV4-1 and TRBJ1-3, with no D gene named confidently. The germline V gene encodes CDR1 MGHRA and CDR2 YSYEKL. The CDR3 runs 15 amino acids, cysteine and phenylalanine included. Of the read, only the CDR3 DNA is kept; its 45 bases are in frame from base 1. Between the V and J ends, shortened by 2 bases and 0 bases respectively, the junction contains 8 bases.